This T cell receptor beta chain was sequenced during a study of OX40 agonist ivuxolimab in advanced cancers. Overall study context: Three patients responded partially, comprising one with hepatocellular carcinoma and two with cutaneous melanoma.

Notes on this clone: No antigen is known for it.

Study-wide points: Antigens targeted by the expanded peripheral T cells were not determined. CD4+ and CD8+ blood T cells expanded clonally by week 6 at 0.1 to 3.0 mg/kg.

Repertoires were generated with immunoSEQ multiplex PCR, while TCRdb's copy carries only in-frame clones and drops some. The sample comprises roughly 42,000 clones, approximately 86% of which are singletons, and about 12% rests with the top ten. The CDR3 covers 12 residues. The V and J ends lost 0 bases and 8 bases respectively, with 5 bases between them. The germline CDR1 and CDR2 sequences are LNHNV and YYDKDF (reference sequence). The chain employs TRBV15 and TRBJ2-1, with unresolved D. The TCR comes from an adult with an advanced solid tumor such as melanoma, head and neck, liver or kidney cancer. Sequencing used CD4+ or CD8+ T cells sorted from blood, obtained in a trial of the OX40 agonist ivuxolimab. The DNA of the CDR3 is TGTGCCACCAGCAGAGATGAAGATGAGCAGTTCTTC. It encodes CATSRDEDEQFF. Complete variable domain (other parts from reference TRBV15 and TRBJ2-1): DAMVIQNPRYQVTQFGKPVTLSCSQTLNHNVMYWYQQKSSQAPKLLFHYYDKDFNNEADTPDNFQSRRPNTSFCFLDIRSPGLGDTAMYLCATSRDEDEQFFGPGTRLTVL.